Shown below are 8 T cell receptor beta chains from a single sample sequenced in a study of T-cell reconstitution after alpha-beta-depleted transplantation in children (dated by TCRdb to about 2016). This specimen's treatment or condition label, interpreted: allogeneic hematopoietic cell transplantation with graft depleted of TCRalphabeta T cells and CD19 B cells. Library preparation employed PCR. Sequencer: Illumina HiSeq 2500. TCR libraries were prepared with molecular barcoding, using unique molecular identifiers to normalize TCRbeta repertoire quantification. TCRdb trimmed public reads at Q25 via fastp, called clones via MiXCR and kept in-frame beta chains. Every entry covers one CDR3 protein and lists the most common genes and DNA from its rows. This sample is represented by 130,000 to 150,000 distinct CDR3 sequences; 8% to 10% of them were singletons. The ten largest make up roughly 18% of the sample.

The material sequenced was PBMCs, mostly from graft donor cells, taken 180 days after TCRalphabeta/CD19-depleted stem cell transplant. These receptors were obtained from a female patient aged 2 to 10 who had a stem cell transplant for congenital amegakaryocytic thrombocytopenia, so the T cells may come from the graft donor.

The rearrangement links TRBV7-2 to TRBJ1-2, with D unclear. V shed 5 bases and J shed 8 bases, with 9 bases lying between them. Per the germline V gene, CDR1 is SGHTA and CDR2 is FQGNSA. The CDR3 is made up of 11 amino acids. CDR3 nucleotides: TGTGCCAGCAGCCCTTCTTGGGGCTACACCTTC. Translated, it gives CASSPSWGYTF.

This clonotype was seen many times. The chain combines TRBV20-1 with TRBJ2-5; TRBD2 aligns across 12 bases. Trimming removed 6 bases from V and 5 bases from J; junction bases left unmatched: 4. CDR1 and CDR2 from the germline V gene are DFQATT and SNEGSKA (reference sequence). The CDR3 totals 13 residues. CDR3 in DNA: TGCAGTGCCCAGACTAGCGGGAGTGAGACCCAGTACTTC. Translation gives CSAQTSGSETQYF.

The chain links TRBV4-2 to TRBJ2-2, with 10 bases lining up with TRBD2. With 2 bases clipped from V and 4 bases from J, the junction kept 13 bases outside the gene matches. Germline values: CDR1 LGHNA, CDR2 YNFKEQ. The CDR3 runs to 19 residues. The CDR3 bases are TGTGCCAGCAGCCAAAATCCCCTAGCGGGAGCCCCGAGCACCGGGGAGCTGTTTTTT. Its translation is CASSQNPLAGAPSTGELFF.

The table lists this clonotype with many counts. The chain has TRBV4-3 and TRBJ2-7, with a weak D call TRBD1 (5 bases). Germline assignment: CDR1 LGHNA and CDR2 YSLEER. The V end was cut by 0 bases, the J end by 5 bases, with 17 bases between. This CDR3 spans 16 amino acids. In nucleotides, the CDR3 is TGCGCCAGCAGCCAAGAGGGGCAGGGTAGGGGCCACGAGCAGTACTTC. It encodes CASSQEGQGRGHEQYF.

This clonotype appeared many times. V gene TRBV27 combines with J gene TRBJ2-7; TRBD2 aligns across 9 bases. CDR3 size: 18 residues. CDR1 MNHEY and CDR2 SMNVEV come from the germline V gene (reference sequence). The ends lost 5 bases at V and 2 bases at J; junction bases unmatched: 16. DNA of the CDR3: TGTGCCAGCAGTCTATTAAGCGGGAGGTTTAACTCGACCTACGAGCAGTACTTC. It encodes CASSLLSGRFNSTYEQYF.

At least ten counts were recorded for this clonotype. J is TRBJ2-3 and V is TRBV20-1; 11 nucleotides agree with TRBD1. This CDR3 is 13 amino acids long. The germline V gene has CDR1 DFQATT and CDR2 SNEGSKA (reference sequence). Trimming took 8 bases from V and 3 from J; bases not matched to a gene: 4. The CDR3 loop is CSSGTGGTDTQYF. In DNA form, the CDR3 reads TGCAGTTCAGGGACAGGGGGTACAGATACGCAGTATTTT.

This clonotype was counted at least ten times. The chain couples TRBV6-5 to TRBJ2-5; perhaps TRBD2 as D (7 bases). This CDR3 is 16 amino acids long. Germline CDR1 and CDR2: MNHEY and SVGAGI. The V end was cut by 2 bases, the J end by 4 bases, with 17 bases between. The CDR3 DNA follows: TGTGCCAGCAGTTACCTGGCGGGGGCGGGTAGAGAGACCCAGTACTTC. Its protein is CASSYLAGAGRETQYF.

This clonotype occurred many times. This chain links TRBV29-1 with TRBJ1-5; D is ambiguous. Germline CDR1 reads SQVTM; CDR2 reads ANQGSEA. The CDR3 is 12 amino acids. The germline V and J ends were trimmed by 4 bases and 1 base, with 5 bases remaining between them. The CDR3 sequence: CSVAGSNQPQHF. CDR3 DNA sequence: TGCAGCGTTGCTGGGAGCAATCAGCCCCAGCATTTT.